This TCR beta chain was identified in a study of blood T cell repertoires in COVID-19. The CDR3 spans 15 residues. The V segment lost 2 bases and the J segment 0 bases; nucleotides outside the gene matches: 3. CDR1 is MDHEN and CDR2 is SYDVKM in the germline V gene. Assay: immunoSEQ multiplex PCR; the TCRdb copy retains only in-frame clones and omits some. The profile covers approximately 240,000 clones, with roughly 87% appearing a single time and around 6% taken by the ten largest. A few counts support this clone. The genes are TRBV28 and TRBJ2-7; 8 nucleotides agree with TRBD2. Material: PBMCs or T cells enriched from blood (not recorded which). The receptor comes from a woman between 25 and 40 years old with acute COVID-19. CDR3 in DNA: TGTGCCAGCAGTTTAATAGCGGGGATCTCCTACGAGCAGTACTTC. Its translation: CASSLIAGISYEQYF.